Sequencing of this T cell receptor (beta chain) was carried out in a study of cytomegalovirus exposure and HLA in healthy donors. Study findings and constraints: Common viral pathogens seemed to be connected with several of the most significant clusters, according to a later analysis. Across donors, most TCRs were seen rarely, yet some public ones were widespread.

This clone was observed a single time. Its antigen is not identified. Use of 60 Vbeta and 13 Jbeta primers characterized the PCR. Clones were read by immunoSEQ multiplex PCR, and TCRdb kept only the in-frame ones, dropping some. The repertoire holds around 130,000 clones, with nearly 90% as singletons. This CDR3 has 13 amino acids. Germline lookup yields CDR1 ENHRY and CDR2 SYGVKD. V gave up 11 bases and J gave up 0 bases, with 14 bases separating them. The rearrangement joins TRBV10-3 to TRBJ2-7; weak D call: TRBD2 (5 bases). The origin of this receptor is a woman aged 40 to 50 in good health and CMV-seronegative. Sequences were obtained from PBMCs. In DNA form, the CDR3 reads TGTGCCGCCCGAGGGTCGGACTCCTACGAGCAGTACTTC. Protein: CAARGSDSYEQYF.